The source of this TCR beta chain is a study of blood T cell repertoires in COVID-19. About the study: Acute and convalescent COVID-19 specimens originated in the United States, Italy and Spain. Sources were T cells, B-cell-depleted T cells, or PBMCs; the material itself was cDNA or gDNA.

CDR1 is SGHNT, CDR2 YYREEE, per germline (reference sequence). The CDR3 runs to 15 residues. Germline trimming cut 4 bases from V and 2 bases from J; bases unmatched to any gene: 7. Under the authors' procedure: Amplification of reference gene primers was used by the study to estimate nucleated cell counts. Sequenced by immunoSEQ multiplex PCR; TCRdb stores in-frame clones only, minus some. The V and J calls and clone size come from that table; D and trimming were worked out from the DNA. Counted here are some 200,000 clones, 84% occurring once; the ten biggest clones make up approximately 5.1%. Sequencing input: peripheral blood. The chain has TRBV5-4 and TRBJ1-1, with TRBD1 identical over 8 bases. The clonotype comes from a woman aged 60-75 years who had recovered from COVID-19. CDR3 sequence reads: CASSRVGQGNTEAFF. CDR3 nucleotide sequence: TGTGCCAGCAGCCGTGTCGGACAGGGAAACACTGAAGCTTTCTTT.